Presented here are 28 T cell receptor beta chains from one specimen sequenced in a study of T-cell memory formation after mild COVID-19. TCRdb ran MiXCR on the 5' RACE reads and lists one entry per CDR3 protein. In the table there are fewer than 650,000 distinct CDR3 sequences, 15% to 20% of which are singletons. Specimen: PBMCs or a T cell subset sorted from them (not recorded which). These receptor sequences come from an adult woman who had mild COVID-19 (a few samples of this study predate the infection). Cell type and time point are not known.

The rearrangement joins TRBV27 to TRBJ1-4, with no clear D. CDR3 length: 18 residues. Germline V gene sequence: CDR1 MNHEY, CDR2 SMNVEV (reference sequence). V was cut by 0 bases and J by 5 bases, with 19 bases left in between. CDR3 sequence (DNA): TGTGCCAGCAGTTTATCGTTTGGGAGACCATGGAGGAATGAAAAACTGTTTTTT. It specifies CASSLSFGRPWRNEKLFF.

This clonotype was observed a few times. This chain connects TRBV29-1 to TRBJ2-7; 11 positions match TRBD2. Germline lookup yields CDR1 SQVTM and CDR2 ANQGSEA. The CDR3 contains 14 residues. J gave up 2 bases and V 6 bases, and 6 bases lay outside the gene matches. This CDR3 is CSVSLAGGTYEQYF. For the CDR3, the DNA is TGCAGCGTGTCCTTAGCGGGAGGGACCTACGAGCAGTACTTC.

The J gene is TRBJ1-1, the V gene TRBV27; TRBD1 matches 10 bases. The V gene's germline CDR1 is MNHEY and CDR2 SMNVEV (reference sequence). Trimming removed 10 bases from V and 6 bases from J; junction bases left unmatched: 8. The CDR3 contains 13 residues. CDR3: CATWDRGVPEAFF. Written as DNA, the CDR3 is TGTGCCACGTGGGACAGGGGAGTCCCTGAAGCTTTCTTT.

This clonotype was detected only a few times. V is TRBV20-1 and J is TRBJ1-5; possible D gene TRBD1, 5 bases. Germline assignment: CDR1 DFQATT and CDR2 SNEGSKA (reference sequence). This CDR3 is built from 15 residues. Trimming shortened V by 0 bases and J by 2 bases, and 11 bases separated the two germline ends. CDR3 region: CSARDWGMGNQPQHF. CDR3 bases: TGCAGTGCTAGAGATTGGGGGATGGGCAATCAGCCCCAGCATTTT.

Ten or more counts support this clonotype. This chain uses TRBV5-1 with TRBJ2-5; D call uncertain. V lost 0 bases to trimming and J lost 0 bases, with 6 bases between them. Germline V CDR1 and CDR2: SGHRS, YFSETQ. This CDR3 spans 14 amino acids. CDR3 amino acids: CASSLVGYQETQYF. CDR3 nucleotides: TGCGCCAGCAGCTTGGTAGGGTACCAAGAGACCCAGTACTTC.

In its sample, this clonotype was seen many times. The chain recombines TRBV15 with TRBJ2-1; D is unresolved. This CDR3 has 16 amino acids. Germline CDR1 and CDR2: LNHNV and YYDKDF (reference sequence). V lost 4 bases and J 4 bases, leaving 17 bases between the germline ends. The CDR3 region is CATSTPSSSQYNEQFF. The DNA for the CDR3 is TGTGCCACCAGCACCCCCTCCTCCTCACAATACAATGAGCAGTTCTTC. Full variable domain (missing parts from reference TRBV15 and TRBJ2-1): DAMVIQNPRYQVTQFGKPVTLSCSQTLNHNVMYWYQQKSSQAPKLLFHYYDKDFNNEADTPDNFQSRRPNTSFCFLDIRSPGLGDTAMYLCATSTPSSSQYNEQFFGPGTRLTVL.

This clonotype occurred a few times. Here the CDR3 reads CATSDAASGGFHEQFF. The CDR3 nucleotides are TGTGCCACCAGTGATGCGGCTAGCGGGGGGTTCCATGAGCAGTTCTTC. V and J are TRBV24-1 and TRBJ2-1, with 11 bases that match TRBD2. There are 16 residues in the CDR3. CDR1 is KGHDR, CDR2 SFDVKD, per germline. Losses at the gene ends were 3 bases for V and 8 bases for J; bases not matched to a gene: 8.

The chain recombines TRBV20-1 with TRBJ2-4, with D tentatively TRBD1 (6 bases). The germline CDR1 and CDR2 sequences are DFQATT and SNEGSKA (reference sequence). The CDR3 totals 14 residues. Trimming stripped 1 base from V and 14 bases from J, with 21 bases between. The CDR3 protein is CSARVRGLRSDKYF. CDR3 sequence (DNA): TGCAGTGCTAGAGTTAGGGGGTTACGGTCCGACAAGTACTTC.

A few counts support this clonotype. J is TRBJ1-5 and V is TRBV6-1; D may be TRBD1 (5 bases). Per germline, CDR1 MNHNS and CDR2 SASEGT. The CDR3 has 17 amino acids. V was trimmed by 0 bases and J by 1 base, leaving 13 bases between them. The CDR3 DNA reads as TGTGCCAGCAGTGAAGCTGGGACGGTAGCGAGCAATCAGCCCCAGCATTTT. Its protein is CASSEAGTVASNQPQHF.

This chain uses TRBV29-1 with TRBJ1-5; tentative D call: TRBD1 (5 bases). V gave up 0 bases and J gave up 6 bases, with 9 bases separating them. The germline V gene encodes CDR1 SQVTM and CDR2 ANQGSEA. This CDR3 is 13 amino acids long. The CDR3 DNA is TGCAGCGTTGAAGAAGGTAGGGGTCAGCCCCAGCATTTT. Protein: CSVEEGRGQPQHF.

This clonotype was observed a few times. The J gene is TRBJ1-1, the V gene TRBV5-1; D perhaps matches TRBD1 (6 bases). Germline V CDR1 and CDR2: SGHRS, YFSETQ. The V end lost 6 bases, the J end lost 4 bases, and 25 bases lay between the germline ends. The CDR3 contains 17 residues. The CDR3 loop is CASTAGSGGYGGTEAFF. The DNA of the CDR3 is TGCGCCAGCACCGCCGGGAGCGGGGGCTATGGTGGCACTGAAGCTTTCTTT.

This clonotype was seen only a few times. The chain carries TRBV27 and TRBJ2-7, with D possibly matching TRBD2 (7 bases). V was shortened by 6 bases and J by 2 bases, with 11 bases between the two germline ends. The length of the CDR3 is 13 residues. The germline V gene encodes CDR1 MNHEY and CDR2 SMNVEV (reference sequence). The DNA for the CDR3 is TGTGCCAGCAGGCCCGGGGGGCCCTACGAGCAGTACTTC. This translates into CASRPGGPYEQYF.

This clonotype was recorded many times. The CDR3 spells CASSYAGGEAFF. The CDR3 region has the DNA TGCGCCAGCAGCTACGCAGGGGGTGAAGCTTTCTTT. The chain recombines TRBV5-1 with TRBJ1-1; 7 nucleotides agree with TRBD1. CDR3 length: 12 amino acids. Germline V gene lookup returns CDR1 SGHRS and CDR2 YFSETQ. V lost 3 bases to trimming and J lost 7 bases; unmatched junction nucleotides: 3.

This clonotype was seen only a few times. The CDR3 DNA follows: TGTGCCACCAGCACCCGCCGGGACACCCCCTACGAGCAGTACTTC. This sequence encodes CATSTRRDTPYEQYF. V and J are TRBV15 and TRBJ2-7, with D perhaps matching TRBD1 (6 bases). Per germline, CDR1 LNHNV and CDR2 YYDKDF (reference sequence). The CDR3 totals 15 residues. V was clipped by 4 bases and J by 2 bases, with 15 bases between them.

Many counts were recorded for this clonotype. The chain joins TRBV15 to TRBJ2-7; D may correspond to TRBD1 or TRBD2 (5 bases each). V dropped 8 bases and J dropped 4 bases, with 18 bases sitting between them. This CDR3 has 14 residues. The germline V gene encodes CDR1 LNHNV and CDR2 YYDKDF (reference sequence). The CDR3: CATRGRDSLYEQYF. The CDR3 DNA reads as TGTGCCACCCGGGGCCGAGACTCCCTTTACGAGCAGTACTTC. The whole variable domain, remainder taken from reference TRBV15 and TRBJ2-7, is DAMVIQNPRYQVTQFGKPVTLSCSQTLNHNVMYWYQQKSSQAPKLLFHYYDKDFNNEADTPDNFQSRRPNTSFCFLDIRSPGLGDTAMYLCATRGRDSLYEQYFGPGTRLTVT.

The gene calls are TRBV4-1 and TRBJ1-5, with a tentative D call TRBD1 (6 bases). Trimming took 3 bases from V and 0 from J, leaving 18 bases between them. This CDR3 has 18 amino acids. The germline CDR1 and CDR2 sequences are MGHRA and YSYEKL. The CDR3: CASSQYVTGVNSNQPQHF. CDR3 nucleotides: TGCGCCAGCAGCCAGTACGTGACAGGAGTAAATAGCAATCAGCCCCAGCATTTT.

As concerns this clonotype: A read error may produce the germline difference seen at one junction end. The J gene is TRBJ2-1, the V gene TRBV6-4; TRBD2 matches at 7 bases. The germline gives CDR1 MRHNA, CDR2 SNTAGT. The CDR3 runs to 12 residues. DNA of the CDR3: TGTGCCAGCAGGGACTGGGGGGGTGAGCAGTTCTTC. Amino acid sequence: CASRDWGGEQFF.

This clonotype was seen more than once but under ten times. The rearrangement uses TRBV7-9 and TRBJ1-6; no reliable D call. The CDR3 length is 14 residues. Trimming took 5 bases from V and 10 from J, leaving 15 bases between them. Germline V gene data show CDR1 as SEHNR and CDR2 as FQNEAQ (reference sequence). CDR3 nucleotides: TGTGCCAGCAGCCCCATGGCGGGGTCCTCACCCCTCCACTTT. Translation: CASSPMAGSSPLHF.

This clonotype was recorded at least ten times. This chain connects TRBV5-1 to TRBJ2-2; possible D gene TRBD2, 6 bases. CDR3 length: 14 residues. The V end was cut by 8 bases, the J end by 4 bases, with 15 bases between. Germline values: CDR1 SGHRS, CDR2 YFSETQ. The CDR3: CASTGESGTGELFF. The CDR3 DNA is TGCGCCAGTACGGGGGAGTCCGGCACCGGGGAGCTGTTTTTT.

J is TRBJ2-5 and V is TRBV12-3 or TRBV12-4; TRBD2 agrees at 10 bases. The CDR3 length is 15 residues. The ends lost 5 bases at V and 5 bases at J; junction bases unmatched: 8. This CDR3 reads CASSLQLAGAETQYF. In nucleotides, the CDR3 is TGTGCCAGCAGTCTCCAGCTAGCGGGAGCCGAGACCCAGTACTTC.

The V call is TRBV24-1, the J call TRBJ2-1; TRBD2 agrees at 12 bases. V was clipped by 5 bases and J by 8 bases; unmatched bases: 12. Germline loops: CDR1 KGHDR, CDR2 SFDVKD. The CDR3 extends over 17 amino acids. CDR3 nucleotide sequence: TGTGCCACCAGTGTATTGACTAGCGGGAGTGCCGGGGATGAGCAGTTCTTC. Protein sequence: CATSVLTSGSAGDEQFF.

Many counts were recorded for this clonotype. The V call is TRBV7-9, the J call TRBJ2-7, with 12 bases lining up with TRBD1. V was clipped by 5 bases and J by 4 bases; unmatched bases: 6. Germline assignment: CDR1 SEHNR and CDR2 FQNEAQ (reference sequence). This CDR3 is built from 15 residues. CDR3 sequence (DNA): TGTGCCAGCAGCCGAGGGGGACAGGGGGCATACGAGCAGTACTTC. Translating it yields CASSRGGQGAYEQYF.

In its sample, this clonotype was seen many times. The V gene is TRBV12-3 or TRBV12-4, the J gene TRBJ2-7, with a possible D match to TRBD1 (6 bases). V lost 6 bases to trimming and J lost 6 bases, with 18 bases between them. This CDR3 region has 14 residues. CDR3 bases: TGTGCCAGCAGCCCCCGCCCACAGGGCCTCGAGCAGTACTTC. It yields the protein CASSPRPQGLEQYF.

This clonotype was seen more than once but under ten times. V and J are TRBV5-5 and TRBJ1-1, with a weak D call TRBD1 (5 bases). This CDR3 is 15 amino acids long. Trimming cost V 1 base and J 1 base, with 11 bases left between them. Per germline, CDR1 SGHKS and CDR2 YYEKEE (reference sequence). CDR3 amino acids: CASSLLWQGNTEAFF. CDR3 DNA: TGTGCCAGCAGCTTGCTGTGGCAGGGGAACACTGAAGCTTTCTTT.

This clonotype was counted a few times. This chain joins TRBV7-3 and TRBJ2-1; D gene unclear. Germline CDR1 SGHTA, CDR2 FQGTGA. The CDR3 is made up of 13 amino acids. V lost 5 bases to trimming and J lost 8 bases, with 13 bases between them. The CDR3 sequence: CASSKLPLDEQFF. The CDR3 DNA is TGTGCCAGCAGCAAACTACCTTTGGATGAGCAGTTCTTC.

The chain has TRBV12-3 or TRBV12-4 and TRBJ1-5; unclear D gene. Trimming took 9 bases from V and 3 from J, leaving 15 bases between them. This CDR3 spans 14 amino acids. The CDR3 DNA follows: TGTGCCAGTATGGGGATGGCCTACAATCAGCCCCAGCATTTT. Translation: CASMGMAYNQPQHF.

This clonotype was counted a few times. The rearrangement links TRBV19 to TRBJ1-1; TRBD1 matches at 7 bases. V trimming: 1 base; J trimming: 4 bases; junction bases outside the gene matches: 3. The CDR3 covers 14 residues. CDR1 is LNHDA, CDR2 SQIVND, per germline (reference sequence). The CDR3 loop reads CASSIVSGGTEAFF. The CDR3, as DNA: TGTGCCAGTAGTATAGTTTCAGGGGGCACTGAAGCTTTCTTT.

The chain is built from TRBV20-1 and TRBJ2-1, with TRBD2 matching 13 bases. V was clipped by 1 base and J by 7 bases; unmatched bases: 7. Germline lookup yields CDR1 DFQATT and CDR2 SNEGSKA (reference sequence). The length of the CDR3 is 16 residues. The CDR3 nucleotides are TGCAGTGCTAGAGCTTTCACTAGCGGGGGGGATAATGAGCAGTTCTTC. Protein product: CSARAFTSGGDNEQFF.